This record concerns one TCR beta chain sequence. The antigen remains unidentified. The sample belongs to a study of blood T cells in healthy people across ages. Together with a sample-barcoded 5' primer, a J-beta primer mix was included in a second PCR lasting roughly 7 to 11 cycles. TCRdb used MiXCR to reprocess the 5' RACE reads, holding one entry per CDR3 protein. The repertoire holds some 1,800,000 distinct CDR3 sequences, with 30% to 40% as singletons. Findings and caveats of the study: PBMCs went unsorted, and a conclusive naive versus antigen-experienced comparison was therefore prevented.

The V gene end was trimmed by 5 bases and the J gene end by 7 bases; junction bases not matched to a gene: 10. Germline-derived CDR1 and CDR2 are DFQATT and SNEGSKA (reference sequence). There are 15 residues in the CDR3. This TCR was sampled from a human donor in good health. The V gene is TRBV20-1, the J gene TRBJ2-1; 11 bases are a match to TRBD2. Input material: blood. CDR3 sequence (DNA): TGCAGTGCTGCAAGAGATAGCGGGGGGGTTAATGAGCAGTTCTTC. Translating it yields CSAARDSGGVNEQFF.